The rows below give T cell receptor beta chains drawn from one sample of a study of blood T cell repertoires in COVID-19. Using immunoSEQ multiplex PCR, the repertoire was profiled, and TCRdb retains in-frame clones only, with some absent. The repertoire holds 200,000 or so clones, with around 84% as singletons. The sample consisted of peripheral blood. These receptors all stem from a woman aged 60-70 years who had recovered from COVID-19. CDR3s include the opening cysteine and the closing phenylalanine or tryptophan. Fields, in order: J gene, CDR3 length, D gene, clone size, V gene, CDR3 DNA, CDR3 protein. A D gene is named only where the DNA matches it firmly. Not all rows give a size; the values are once, few, many and, for expanded clones, a class.

TRBJ1-5	13	TRBD1	NA	TRBV12-3/TRBV12-4	TGTGCCAGCAGTGGGACAGGGCATCAGCCCCAGCATTTT	CASSGTGHQPQHF
TRBJ2-3	14	NA	NA	TRBV27	TGTGCCAGCAGTTTAAAGCGGGGCACAGATACGCAGTATTTT	CASSLKRGTDTQYF
TRBJ2-6	18	NA	NA	TRBV5-8	TGTGCCAGCAGGCTTAACCGGACAGTGTTCCTTGGGGCCAACGTCCTGACTTTC	CASRLNRTVFLGANVLTF
TRBJ1-2	16	TRBD1	NA	TRBV5-1	TGCGCCAGCAGCAAAGACAGGGGGGCACTCGACTATGGCTACACCTTC	CASSKDRGALDYGYTF
TRBJ1-1	14	NA	once	TRBV18	TGTGCCAGCTCACCCAGGGGACTGAACACTGAAGCTTTCTTT	CASSPRGLNTEAFF
TRBJ1-3	16	NA	few	TRBV7-9	TGTGCCAGCAGCTTAGAGCTGGGGGGAATGGGAAACACCATATATTTT	CASSLELGGMGNTIYF
TRBJ2-7	15	TRBD1	once	TRBV10-3	TGTGCCATCAGTCAAACAGGGGGGAGATCCTACGAGCAGTACTTC	CAISQTGGRSYEQYF
TRBJ1-2	14	TRBD1	once	TRBV6-2/TRBV6-3	TGTGCCAGCACCCCACAGGGGGCGCCGGGAGGCTACACCTTC	CASTPQGAPGGYTF
TRBJ2-7	15	TRBD1	few	TRBV3-1/TRBV3-2	TGTGCCAGCAGCCCCGGACAGGGGGCGGCCTACGAGCAGTACTTC	CASSPGQGAAYEQYF
TRBJ1-1	15	TRBD1	NA	TRBV10-1	TGCGCCAGCAGAGCCAGACAGGGGGCCGACACTGAAGCTTTCTTT	CASRARQGADTEAFF
TRBJ2-5	11	NA	NA	TRBV5-6	TGTGCCAGCAGCTTGGGGCCGACCCAGTACTTC	CASSLGPTQYF
TRBJ2-7	15	TRBD2	NA	TRBV10-1	TGCGCCAGCATTGGACTAGCGGGGACCTCCTACGAGCAGTACTTC	CASIGLAGTSYEQYF
TRBJ2-1	15	TRBD2	NA	TRBV18	TGTGCCAGCTCACCACTTGGCGGGGGGGACGAGGAGCAGTTCTTC	CASSPLGGGDEEQFF
TRBJ1-5	15	TRBD1	NA	TRBV6-2/TRBV6-3	TGTGCCAGCAGTCGGACAGGGGGCGGAGGTCAGCCCCAACATTTT	CASSRTGGGGQPQHF